The clone carrying this T cell receptor beta chain was recorded at least ten times. The patients, a group without prior chemotherapy, radiotherapy or other malignancies, were all node-negative on CT and PET/CT. Multiplex PCR in two rounds served to amplify TCR beta CDR3 from genomic DNA. Amplification during the initial PCR round employed primers specific to each TRBV and TRBJ gene. From the multiplex PCR reads, TCRdb called clonotypes with MiXCR, one entry per CDR3 protein. Of roughly 13,000 distinct CDR3 sequences listed, around 33% are singletons. This specimen belongs to a study of prognosis after radiotherapy for stage I lung cancer. About the research overall: Several patients had oligometastatic NSCLC after their primary tumor was surgically resected, and 14 to 15 patients had newly diagnosed primary stage I lung tumors. Patients received stereotactic body radiotherapy alone, with no concurrent therapy.

This CDR3 contains 13 residues. Germline V lookup: CDR1 DFQATT, CDR2 SNEGSKA (reference sequence). Trimming removed 3 bases from V and 4 bases from J, with 12 bases in between. The origin of this receptor is a donor of 50 years or more with non-small cell lung cancer. The chain has TRBV20-1 and TRBJ1-1; possible D gene TRBD1, 5 bases. The sample consisted of PBMCs, taken before or after stereotactic body radiation therapy (not recorded which). The CDR3 DNA reads as TGCAGTGCTAGCGGCGGTGGGGGCACTGAAGCTTTCTTT. Translating gives CSASGGGGTEAFF.